In this sample, the clone carrying this T cell receptor (beta chain) turned up many times. Amplification of TCR beta CDR3 from genomic DNA used two-round multiplex PCR. Gene-specific TRBV and TRBJ primers were used in PCR round one. TCRdb passed the multiplex PCR reads through MiXCR, listing each CDR3 protein once. The sample lists 13,000 to 15,000 distinct CDR3 sequences, roughly a third occurring once. Germline V gene data show CDR1 as MNHNS and CDR2 as SASEGT. The CDR3 extends over 13 amino acids. V lost 8 bases, J lost 4 bases, and 5 bases stayed unmatched. The data derive from a study of prognosis after radiotherapy for stage I lung cancer.

The sample in question was PBMCs, obtained before or after stereotactic body radiation therapy (not recorded which). The chain carries TRBV6-1 and TRBJ2-1, with 7 bases identical to TRBD2. The clonotype originates from a donor over 45 with non-small cell lung cancer. CDR3 DNA sequence: TGTGCCAGCGGGCGGGAGTCGTACAATGAGCAGTTCTTC. The encoded protein is CASGRESYNEQFF.